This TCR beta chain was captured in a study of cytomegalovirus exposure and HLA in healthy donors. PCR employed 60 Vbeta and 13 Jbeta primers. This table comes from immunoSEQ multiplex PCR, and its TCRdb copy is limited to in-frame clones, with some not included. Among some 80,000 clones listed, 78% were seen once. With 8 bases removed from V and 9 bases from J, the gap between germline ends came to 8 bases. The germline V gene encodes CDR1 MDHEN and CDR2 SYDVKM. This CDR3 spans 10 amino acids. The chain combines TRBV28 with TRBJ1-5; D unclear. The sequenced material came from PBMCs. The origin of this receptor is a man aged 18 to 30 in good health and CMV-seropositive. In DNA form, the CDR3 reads TGTGCCAGCGGCGAGGTGCCCCAGCATTTT. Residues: CASGEVPQHF.